The 24 T cell receptor beta chains given below trace back to one sample, sequenced in a study of T cells in Graves' hyperthyroidism and ophthalmopathy. Amplification yielded TCR beta CDR3 regions, with RNA transcripts as the source. Primed by the HTBI set, a first-round RT-PCR was run on the TCR CDR3. A single record per CDR3 protein comes from TCRdb applying MiXCR to the multiplex PCR reads. Of over 150,000 distinct CDR3 sequences listed, roughly a sixth were seen once; the top ten hold about 50%. Sequencing was done on a sample of blood. Receptor source: a woman between 45 and 65 years old with Graves' hyperthyroidism.

This clonotype was counted at least ten times. At one of its ends the junction is not consistent with the germline gene, which may arise from a read error. The V gene is TRBV27, the J gene TRBJ2-7; weak D call: TRBD2 (5 bases). CDR1 and CDR2 (germline): MNHEY, SMNVEV (reference sequence). This CDR3 comprises 13 residues. CDR3: CASSVSGTYEQYF. In DNA form, the CDR3 reads TGTGCCAGCAGTGTATCGGGAACCTACGAGCAGTACTTC.

The chain couples TRBV30 to TRBJ2-1, with no clear D. CDR1 is GTSNPN, CDR2 SVGIG, per germline (reference sequence). Trimming removed 3 bases from V and 8 bases from J, with 11 bases in between. The length of the CDR3 is 12 residues. This CDR3 is CAWREWAYEQFF. The CDR3, as DNA: TGTGCCTGGAGAGAATGGGCCTATGAGCAGTTCTTC.

In regard to this clonotype: It may be a read error: a sequence one base away is much more abundant. This sequence joins TRBV5-6 and TRBJ2-5, with D hard to call. The length of the CDR3 is 11 residues. Between the trimmed V and J ends, which lost 7 bases and 5 bases, there was a span of 9 bases. Germline-derived CDR1 and CDR2 are SGHDT and YYEEEE. Here the CDR3 DNA reads TGTGCCAGCTCACCAACGGAGACCCAGTACTTC. This codes for CASSPTETQYF. Combining the CDR3 with reference TRBV5-6 and TRBJ2-5 gives the whole variable domain DAGVTQSPTHLIKTRGQQVTLRCSPKSGHDTVSWYQQALGQGPQFIFQYYEEEERQRGNFPDRFSGHQFPNYSSELNVNALLLGDSALYLCASSPTETQYFGPGTRLLVL.

This clonotype has ten or more counts. The rearrangement joins TRBV18 to TRBJ1-1; no firm D call. Trimming cost V 3 bases and J 3 bases, with 5 bases left between them. The CDR3 has 12 amino acids. Germline CDR1 KGHSH, CDR2 LQKENI. The CDR3 coding sequence is TGTGCCAGCTCACCGCCGGACACTGAAGCTTTCTTT. Its protein product is CASSPPDTEAFF.

This clonotype was observed at least ten times. CDR3 coding DNA: TGTGCCAGCAGTCGACAGGTTAGCAATCAGCCCCAGCATTTT. Protein sequence: CASSRQVSNQPQHF. The V and J genes are TRBV2 and TRBJ1-5, with a tentative D call TRBD1 (6 bases). Germline assignment: CDR1 SNHLY and CDR2 FYNNEI. The CDR3 sequence is 14 residues long. Trimming removed 5 bases at V and 0 bases at J, with 8 bases between.

This clonotype was observed at least ten times. The chain employs TRBV27 and TRBJ1-5; D might be TRBD1 (5 bases). V lost 6 bases and J lost 1, with 19 bases in between. Germline CDR1 is MNHEY and CDR2 is SMNVEV (reference sequence). CDR3 size: 17 residues. CDR3 residues: CASRGTGPMTSNQPQHF. As DNA, the CDR3 is TGTGCCAGCAGGGGGACGGGGCCTATGACCAGCAATCAGCCCCAGCATTTT.

The V and J genes are TRBV11-3 and TRBJ2-1; the D is unclear. V was trimmed by 6 bases and J by 7 bases, leaving 22 bases between them. CDR1 and CDR2 from the germline V gene are SGHNT and YENEEA. The CDR3 length is 16 residues. The CDR3, as DNA: TGTGCCAGCAGTCCATTTTCTAATACATTCGGGAATGAGCAGTTCTTC. Its protein is CASSPFSNTFGNEQFF.

This chain connects TRBV29-1 to TRBJ1-2; 7 bases are a match to TRBD1. The CDR3 is 11 amino acids. CDR1 and CDR2 (germline): SQVTM, ANQGSEA. Trimming removed 7 bases from V and 8 bases from J; junction bases left unmatched: 7. This CDR3 is CSARQGMGYTF. CDR3 bases: TGCAGCGCCCGACAGGGAATGGGCTACACCTTC.

This clonotype was counted at least ten times. The chain links TRBV6-1 to TRBJ2-7; TRBD1 aligns across 8 bases. The V gene end was trimmed by 7 bases and the J gene end by 8 bases; junction bases not matched to a gene: 4. Germline loops: CDR1 MNHNS, CDR2 SASEGT. The CDR3 covers 11 residues. This CDR3 reads CASTTGVQQYF. The DNA of the CDR3 is TGTGCCAGCACGACAGGGGTACAGCAGTACTTC.

The V gene is TRBV13, the J gene TRBJ2-1, with 14 bases lining up with TRBD2. The J call is doubtful: the DNA matches TRBJ2-7 better. Germline-derived CDR1 and CDR2 are PRHDT and FYEKMQ (reference sequence). The CDR3 runs 16 residues. As DNA, the CDR3 is TGTGCCAGCAGCCTCCGGACTAGCGGGGGGCCCAATGAGCAGTACTTC. Protein product: CASSLRTSGGPNEQYF.

The gene calls are TRBV11-2 and TRBJ1-1; D is ambiguous. Per germline, CDR1 SGHAT and CDR2 FQNNGV. This CDR3 has 13 residues. Trimming removed 4 bases at V and 4 bases at J, with 10 bases between. Here the CDR3 reads CASSWASTTEAFF. DNA for the CDR3: TGTGCCAGCAGCTGGGCGTCGACCACTGAAGCTTTCTTT.

The sample holds many counts of this clonotype. The J gene is TRBJ2-7, the V gene TRBV12-3 or TRBV12-4, with 10 positions matching TRBD1. V dropped 3 bases and J dropped 2; count of bases not matched to a gene: 1. The CDR3 is 14 residues long. In nucleotides, the CDR3 is TGTGCCAGCAGTTTGGGGACAGGGGCCTACGAGCAGTACTTC. Protein product: CASSLGTGAYEQYF.

On this clonotype itself: A much more abundant neighbour one base away suggests this may be a read error. The chain links TRBV7-2 to TRBJ2-1; 8 positions match TRBD2. From germline, CDR1 is SGHTA and CDR2 FQGNSA. The length of the CDR3 is 15 residues. For the CDR3, the DNA is TGTGCCAGCAGCTCCCGGACTAGCTCCTACGATGAGCAGTTCTTC. The encoded protein is CASSSRTSSYDEQFF.

This clonotype has a count of ten or more. The V call is TRBV24-1, the J call TRBJ2-3; D remains unclear. This CDR3 has 15 residues. V was cut by 5 bases and J by 0 bases, with 11 bases left in between. Germline V CDR1 and CDR2: KGHDR, SFDVKD. CDR3 amino acids: CATSAGDFSTDTQYF. The CDR3, as DNA: TGTGCCACCAGTGCTGGTGACTTTAGCACAGATACGCAGTATTTT.

V gene TRBV7-8 combines with J gene TRBJ2-2, with D tentatively TRBD1 (5 bases). The CDR3 covers 15 residues. CDR1 is SGHVS and CDR2 is FQNEAQ in the germline V gene. Between the trimmed V and J ends, which lost 7 bases and 0 bases, there was a span of 12 bases. CDR3 loop: CASTGLRANTGELFF. In nucleotides, the CDR3 is TGTGCCAGCACCGGTCTCAGGGCGAACACCGGGGAGCTGTTTTTT. The whole variable domain, filled in from reference TRBV7-8 and TRBJ2-2, reads GAGVSQSPRYKVAKRGQDVALRCDPISGHVSLFWYQQALGQGPEFLTYFQNEAQLDKSGLPSDRFFAERPEGSVSTLKIQRTQQEDSAVYLCASTGLRANTGELFFGEGSRLTVL.

This clonotype was counted only a few times. This chain connects TRBV19 to TRBJ1-5, with D possibly matching TRBD1 (5 bases). CDR1 is LNHDA and CDR2 is SQIVND in the germline V gene (reference sequence). CDR3 size: 16 residues. The V end lost 7 bases, the J end lost 1 base, and 17 bases lay between the germline ends. The CDR3 spells CASTLGGAGSNQPQHF. The CDR3 nucleotides read TGTGCCAGTACCTTAGGCGGGGCGGGGAGCAATCAGCCCCAGCATTTT.

V usage is TRBV28 and J usage is TRBJ1-4, with 9 bases identical to TRBD1. Germline CDR1 and CDR2: MDHEN and SYDVKM. CDR3 length equals 15 residues. J was trimmed by 7 bases and V by 4 bases; bases with no gene match: 7. The CDR3 coding sequence is TGTGCCAGCAGTTCCCGGGGACAGGGCAGTGAAAAACTGTTTTTT. Its protein is CASSSRGQGSEKLFF.

As regards this clonotype: A much larger clonotype is one base distant, so this may be a read error. The genes are TRBV2 and TRBJ2-6, with 12 bases matching TRBD2. CDR3 size: 18 residues. CDR1 is SNHLY, CDR2 FYNNEI, per germline. Written as DNA, the CDR3 is TGTGCCAGCACCCGAAGGACTAGCGGGGCACTAGGGGCCAACTTCCTGACTTTC. Its translation: CASTRRTSGALGANFLTF.

V is TRBV29-1 and J is TRBJ2-5, with D possibly being TRBD1 (6 bases). The germline gives CDR1 SQVTM, CDR2 ANQGSEA. CDR3 length: 12 residues. The V end lost 5 bases, the J end lost 2 bases, and 9 bases lay between the germline ends. For the CDR3, the DNA is TGCAGCGTTCAGGGGAATCAAGAGACCCAGTACTTC. Translated, it gives CSVQGNQETQYF.

This chain connects TRBV12-3 or TRBV12-4 to TRBJ2-7, with 8 bases fitting TRBD1. The CDR3 covers 13 residues. Unmatched junction bases numbered 1, after V lost 4 bases and J lost 2 bases. DNA of the CDR3: TGTGCCAGCAGTTGGGGACAGGCCTACGAGCAGTACTTC. Encoded protein: CASSWGQAYEQYF.

This clonotype was seen only a few times. This rearrangement joins TRBV9 to TRBJ1-6; D possibly corresponds to TRBD1 (5 bases). Per germline, CDR1 SGDLS and CDR2 YYNGEE. Trimming took 4 bases from V and 9 from J, leaving 17 bases between them. CDR3 length: 15 amino acids. Here the CDR3 reads CASSPTQGMVSPLHF. CDR3 sequence (DNA): TGTGCCAGCAGCCCTACGCAGGGTATGGTTTCACCCCTCCACTTT.

This clonotype was seen a single time. This clone may be a read error of a much larger clone one base away. The chain couples TRBV2 to TRBJ1-2, with D unclear. The germline gives CDR1 SNHLY, CDR2 FYNNEI. Trimming took off 8 bases at V and 8 bases at J, with 15 bases between the two ends. The CDR3 runs 12 residues. This CDR3 reads CASGVQIGGYTF. CDR3 sequence (DNA): TGTGCCAGCGGTGTACAGATAGGGGGCTACACCTTC.

The chain carries TRBV7-9 and TRBJ1-6; D gene unclear. The germline V and J ends were trimmed by 7 bases and 7 bases, with 11 bases remaining between them. This CDR3 region has 13 residues. Germline assignment: CDR1 SEHNR and CDR2 FQNEAQ (reference sequence). CDR3 loop: CASNQPGNSPLHF. The DNA for the CDR3 is TGTGCCAGCAACCAACCTGGGAATTCACCCCTCCACTTT.

This clonotype was observed a few times. The rearrangement joins TRBV5-1 to TRBJ2-5, with D possibly called TRBD1 or TRBD2 (5 bases each). The germline gives CDR1 SGHRS, CDR2 YFSETQ. CDR3 length equals 14 residues. Trimming pared 4 bases from V and 2 bases from J, leaving 12 bases between. The CDR3 protein is CASSTTGRQETQYF. The CDR3 DNA sequence: TGCGCCAGCAGCACCACGGGACGGCAAGAGACCCAGTACTTC.